This TCR beta chain was sequenced during a study of CD8 T cells in ankylosing spondylitis. Study results and limitations: Characteristic of ankylosing spondylitis blood, it appeared, was a TCR beta motif comprising eight highly homologous variants. As reported, disease-linked clones showed significant enrichment in matched ankylosing spondylitis synovial fluid.

This clonotype was recorded at least ten times. Its specificity is unknown. As the method for making TCR beta libraries, quantitative 5'-RACE with molecular barcodes was used. TCRdb ran MiXCR on the 5' RACE reads and lists one entry per CDR3 protein. The table has over 100,000 distinct CDR3 sequences, about 10% seen once. The CDR3 totals 13 residues. V was cut by 3 bases and J by 2 bases, with 10 bases left in between. The germline V gene encodes CDR1 DFQATT and CDR2 SNEGSKA (reference sequence). This chain joins TRBV20-1 and TRBJ1-1; D may be TRBD1 (5 bases). The sample comprised blood, either unsorted or a sorted T cell fraction (not recorded which). The receptor's source is a female donor with ankylosing spondylitis or in good health (not recorded which). CDR3 bases: TGCAGTGCTAGTTCAGGGCTAAACACTGAAGCTTTCTTT. This sequence encodes CSASSGLNTEAFF.